These 2 T cell receptor beta chains share one sample of origin, sequenced in a study of T cell repertoires in cytomegalovirus infection. TCRdb ran MiXCR on the reads and lists one entry per CDR3 protein. There are roughly 500,000 distinct CDR3 sequences in the sample; about 10% occur only once, and 10% lies in the top ten. Source material: PBMCs. The receptors were gathered from a human donor in good health (CMV status not recorded). Some clones in this sample may be carry-over from other donors' samples.

This clonotype was found many times. The rearrangement joins TRBV7-3 to TRBJ2-1; TRBD2 matches at 8 bases. Germline assignment: CDR1 SGHTA and CDR2 FQGTGA. This CDR3 has 14 residues. V lost 1 base to trimming and J lost 8 bases; unmatched junction nucleotides: 4. The CDR3 sequence is CASSLRTSTDEQFF. The DNA for the CDR3 is TGTGCCAGCAGCTTAAGGACTAGCACGGATGAGCAGTTCTTC.

The chain links TRBV19 to TRBJ1-5; D unresolved. The CDR3 runs to 13 residues. In germline, CDR1 is LNHDA, CDR2 SQIVND (reference sequence). Trimming left V 3 bases short and J 6 bases short, with 9 bases between. In nucleotides, the CDR3 is TGTGCCAGTAGTATTTACTTGGGTCAGCCCCAGCATTTT. Protein product: CASSIYLGQPQHF.